This entry concerns a single TCR beta chain. This clonotype was observed a few times. This clone's antigen is unknown. The record has no base qualities; no much larger clone is one base away. This entry comes from a study of early T cells in non-severe SARS-CoV-2 infection (TCRdb year 2021). About the full investigation: TCR sequencing used bulk RNA from unsorted whole blood, so alpha and beta chains could not be paired. Study-wide findings and limitations: VDJdb matching was skewed toward anti-spike CD8 responses and likely underestimated virus-specific expansions, missing private and CD4 specificities.

V drops 7 bases and J drops 7 bases, leaving 20 bases in between. Sequences MNHEY (CDR1) and SVGAGI (CDR2) are obtained from the germline V gene. The CDR3 runs 14 residues from the cysteine to the phenylalanine. Only the CDR3 DNA is retained, 42 bases long and in frame from the first base. A case-control design nested within a healthcare worker cohort in London, UK, was used, with weekly nasopharyngeal swab PCR tests and blood sampling performed. Healthcare workers were recruited between 23 and 31 March 2020, during the week of the UK lockdown, and were followed weekly for up to about 15 weeks. The library was built by means of 5' RACE. Sequencer: NextSeq 500. Unique molecular identifiers were attached to individual cDNA molecules in the TCR library protocol so that sequencing error and PCR bias could be corrected. Both TCR alpha and beta chains were sequenced, and tight co-correlation was observed between alpha and beta sequence abundances in each sample. The authors processed their data as follows. Decombinator V4 was used to annotate TCR sequences for V gene, J gene and CDR3. Expanded TCRs were defined as changing significantly between any two time points under a Poisson model with p below 0.0001. TCR abundances were normalised to the total number of TCRs sequenced per sample and expressed as counts per million. MAIT TCRs were defined by TRAV1-2 paired with TRAJ12, TRAJ20 or TRAJ33, and iNKT TCRs by TRAV10 paired with TRAJ18. A search of VDJdb, accessed on 1 November 2021, was run for TCRs annotated to CMV, EBV and SARS-CoV-2, with TCRs annotated for multiple antigens excluded. Clones were called with MiXCR by TCRdb after fastp trimmed the public reads at Q25, and only in-frame beta chains were retained. Each record represents a unique CDR3 protein, reported with the most common genes and DNA among its rows. It is TCRdb's table, rather than the study itself, that gives the V and J calls and clone size. For this sample there are roughly 30,000 distinct CDR3 sequences; 6% to 7.5% appear just once. The ten largest clones capture about 34% of the sample.

The receptor was isolated from an adult who was a healthcare worker with PCR-confirmed SARS-CoV-2 infection or an uninfected control (not recorded which). The input for sequencing was whole blood, taken at baseline. The chain links TRBV6-5 with TRBJ2-7, with the D gene call left open. The CDR3 region has the sequence CASMPDPRYGEQYF. The DNA sequence is as follows: TGTGCCAGCATGCCGGACCCCCGGTATGGGGAGCAGTACTTC.